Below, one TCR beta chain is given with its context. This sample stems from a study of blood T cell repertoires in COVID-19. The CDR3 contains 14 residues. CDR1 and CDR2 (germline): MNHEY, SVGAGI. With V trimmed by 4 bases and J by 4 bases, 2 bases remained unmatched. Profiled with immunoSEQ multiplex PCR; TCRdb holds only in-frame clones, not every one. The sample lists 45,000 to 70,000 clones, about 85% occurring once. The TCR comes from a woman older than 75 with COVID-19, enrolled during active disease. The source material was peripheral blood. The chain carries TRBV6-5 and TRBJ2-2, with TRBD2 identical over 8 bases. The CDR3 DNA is TGTGCCAGCAGTTCCAGCGGGGGCACCGGGGAGCTGTTTTTT. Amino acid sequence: CASSSSGGTGELFF.